This TCR beta chain was identified during a study of shared clonotypes between healthy human individuals. The repertoire was sequenced with immunoSEQ multiplex PCR; TCRdb's copy has only in-frame clones and lacks some. The top ten clones hold more than 1.5% of a sample with approximately 740,000 clones, less than 85% of them seen once. This clone appeared a few times. The origin of this receptor is a woman aged 30 to 39 in good health. Material: memory CD4+ T cells sorted from blood. Subset: CD45RA-negative fraction.

Written as DNA, the CDR3 is TGTGCCAGCAGTGCGACAAGTTTTTCAGATGGCTACACCTTC. Its protein product is CASSATSFSDGYTF. The V call is TRBV27, the J call TRBJ1-2; D not certain. The germline gives CDR1 MNHEY, CDR2 SMNVEV (reference sequence). V lost 5 bases to trimming and J lost 6 bases, with 16 bases between them. This CDR3 is 14 amino acids long.